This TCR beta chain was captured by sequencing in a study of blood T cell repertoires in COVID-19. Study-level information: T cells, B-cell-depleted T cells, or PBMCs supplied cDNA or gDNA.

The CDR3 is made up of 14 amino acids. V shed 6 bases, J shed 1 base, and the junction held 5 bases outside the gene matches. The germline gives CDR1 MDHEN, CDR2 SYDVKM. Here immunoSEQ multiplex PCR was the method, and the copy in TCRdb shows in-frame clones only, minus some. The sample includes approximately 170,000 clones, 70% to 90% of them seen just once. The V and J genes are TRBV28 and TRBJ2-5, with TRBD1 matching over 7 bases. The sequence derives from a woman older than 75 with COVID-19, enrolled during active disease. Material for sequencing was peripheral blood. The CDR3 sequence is CASSRRQGQETQYF. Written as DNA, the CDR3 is TGTGCCAGCAGCCGTCGACAGGGCCAAGAGACCCAGTACTTC. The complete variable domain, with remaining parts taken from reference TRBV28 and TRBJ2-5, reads DVKVTQSSRYLVKRTGEKVFLECVQDMDHENMFWYRQDPGLGLRLIYFSYDVKMKEKGDIPEGYSVSREKKERFSLILESASTNQTSMYLCASSRRQGQETQYFGPGTRLLVL.